The rows below give T cell receptor beta chains drawn from one sample of a study of shared clonotypes between healthy human individuals. Sequenced by immunoSEQ multiplex PCR; TCRdb stores in-frame clones only, minus some. The sample holds 2.5 million or so clones; more than 80% are singletons and the top ten take about 0.13%. The sequenced sample consisted of naive CD4+ T cells sorted from blood. The origin of the receptors is a man aged 18 to 29 in good health. The CDR3 runs from the conserved cysteine through the conserved F or W. Fields, in order: CDR3 protein, J gene, V gene.

CASSLETGRSFYEQYF	.	TRBV27
CASSPLGVGEKLFF	TRBJ1-4	TRBV4-3
CASRMVGGRAETQYF	TRBJ2-5	TRBV10-2
CARSRSTHRNTEAFF	TRBJ1-1	TRBV7-5
CASSFYKDREIGELFF	TRBJ2-2	TRBV7-9
CASSLDRGLYEQYF	TRBJ2-7	TRBV7-8
CASSQGGTGANIQYF	TRBJ2-4	TRBV2
CASTPGQVYTGELFF	TRBJ2-2	TRBV7-6
CASSISLGTASSYNEQFF	TRBJ2-1	TRBV9
CASSEAGTPRNQPQHF	TRBJ1-5	TRBV6-1
CASKEGAQETQYF	TRBJ2-5	TRBV5-1
CASRRAGPNTGELFF	TRBJ2-2	TRBV6-5
CASRLMTEGTNEKLFF	TRBJ1-4	TRBV19
CAWTVDRTYEQYF	TRBJ2-7	TRBV30
CASSVDGVQPQHF	TRBJ1-5	TRBV9
CAWSSNEKLFF	TRBJ1-4	TRBV30
CASSLTGSGNTIYF	TRBJ1-3	TRBV5-1
CASSLEASGRVNEQFF	TRBJ2-1	TRBV7-2
CASSLGLVSSEQYF	TRBJ2-7	TRBV5-8
CASSQGTSGQRGEQFF	TRBJ2-1	TRBV6-4
CASSETSWSVSGGDEQYF	TRBJ2-7	TRBV6-1
CASSLDWERGGYTF	TRBJ1-2	TRBV5-4
CASSLAGASYEQYF	TRBJ2-7	TRBV2
CASSLGGTGAYEQYF	TRBJ2-7	TRBV5-1
CATTFSGTGNYEQYF	TRBJ2-7	TRBV19
CASSSDRGEQYF	TRBJ2-7	TRBV5-6
CASRYDRDRKNTEAFF	TRBJ1-1	TRBV6-5
CASSLEQGTEAFF	TRBJ1-1	TRBV7-3
CASTSYSYNEQFF	TRBJ2-1	TRBV28
CASSMAYGQISTDTQYF	TRBJ2-3	TRBV5-1
CASSLASGNTIYF	TRBJ1-3	TRBV5-6
CASSFKREQFF	TRBJ2-1	TRBV5-6
CASSLRLARTYNEQFF	TRBJ2-1	TRBV7-2
CASSLTRGGNTEAFF	TRBJ1-1	TRBV27
CASSVGQMSYNSPLHF	TRBJ1-6	TRBV9
CASSQDRYNEQFF	TRBJ2-1	TRBV5-4
CASSVSGGGNEQFF	TRBJ2-1	TRBV9
CASSQEGRNTEAFF	TRBJ1-1	TRBV4-1
CASIHPGDNEKLFF	TRBJ1-4	TRBV28
CASSRVLNSYEQYF	TRBJ2-7	TRBV28
CASSVYRGEHYEQYF	TRBJ2-7	TRBV6-1
CASSPRNTGELFF	TRBJ2-2	TRBV11-3
CASSQDWGSSGANVLTF	TRBJ2-6	TRBV14
CASSFGGSDYGYTF	TRBJ1-2	TRBV5-6
CASTLNLGQPNEQFF	TRBJ2-1	TRBV6-1
CASRRGRALNYGYTF	TRBJ1-2	TRBV2
CASSLQSLVNTEAFF	TRBJ1-1	TRBV7-3
CAGGQGYEQYF	TRBJ2-7	TRBV6-6
CAISYFGEKGNTIYF	TRBJ1-3	TRBV10-3
CASATRQDYSNEQYF	TRBJ2-7	TRBV18
CAISELADTQYF	TRBJ2-3	TRBV10-3
CASSGRGGGSSYEQYF	TRBJ2-7	TRBV5-1
CASSLRAVGNEQFF	TRBJ2-1	TRBV5-4
CASSPLPGQGEEKLFF	TRBJ1-4	TRBV5-4
CSASGGAAQETQYF	TRBJ2-5	TRBV29-1
CAIRGDRGTKTEAFF	TRBJ1-1	TRBV10-3
CASSREGQVNIQYF	TRBJ2-4	TRBV5-1
CASLGIPYEQYF	TRBJ2-7	TRBV6-1
CASSEGRGGREETQYF	TRBJ2-5	TRBV2
CAWSTNHPVQYF	TRBJ2-7	TRBV30